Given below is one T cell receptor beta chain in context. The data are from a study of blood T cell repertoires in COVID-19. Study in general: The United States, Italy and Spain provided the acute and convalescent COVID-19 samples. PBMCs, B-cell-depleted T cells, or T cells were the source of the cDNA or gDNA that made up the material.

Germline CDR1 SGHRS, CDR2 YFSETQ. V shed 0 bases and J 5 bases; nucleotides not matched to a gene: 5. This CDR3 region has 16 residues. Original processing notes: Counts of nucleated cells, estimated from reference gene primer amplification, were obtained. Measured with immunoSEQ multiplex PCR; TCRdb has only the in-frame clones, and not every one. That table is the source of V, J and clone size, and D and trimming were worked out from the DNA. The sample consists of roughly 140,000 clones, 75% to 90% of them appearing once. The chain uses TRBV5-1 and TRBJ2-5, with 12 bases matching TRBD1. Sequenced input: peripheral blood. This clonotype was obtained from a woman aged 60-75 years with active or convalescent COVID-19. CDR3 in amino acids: CASSLGGTGGGETQYF. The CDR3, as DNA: TGCGCCAGCAGCTTGGGTGGGACAGGGGGCGGCGAGACCCAGTACTTC.